The 17 T cell receptor beta chains given below trace back to one sample, sequenced in a study of T cells expressing NK-cell markers. TCRdb re-called the 5' RACE reads and gives one entry per CDR3 protein, without DNA. The listing contains 200,000 to 300,000 distinct CDR3 sequences. Sequences were obtained from blood T cells: a sorted CD56 or NKG2C T cell subset, CD4+ or CD8+ T cells, or bulk PBMC T cells (not recorded which). Receptors originate from a woman aged 18 to 75 in good health.

The CDR3: CSASWGETQYF. J is TRBJ2-5 and V is TRBV20-1. The CDR3 loop spans 11 amino acids. Per germline, CDR1 DFQATT and CDR2 SNEGSKA (reference sequence).

V and J are TRBV29-1 and TRBJ2-5; TCRdb indicates TRBD1, and absent DNA this call remains unverified. Germline assignment: CDR1 SQVTM and CDR2 ANQGSEA. The CDR3 consists of 12 residues. This chain's CDR3 is CSVDRAQETQYF.

The V call is TRBV4-3, the J call TRBJ2-5. The germline CDR1 and CDR2 sequences are LGHNA and YSLEER. The CDR3 loop spans 15 amino acids. CDR3 residues: CASSQDFRLQETQYF.

The chain employs TRBV20-1 and TRBJ1-5; TCRdb lists TRBD1, though no DNA is available to test this call. Germline V gene lookup returns CDR1 DFQATT and CDR2 SNEGSKA (reference sequence). CDR3 size: 12 residues. The CDR3 sequence: CSAYRGGEPQHF.

The chain employs TRBV4-3 and TRBJ2-2. There are 14 residues in the CDR3. Per germline, CDR1 LGHNA and CDR2 YSLEER. This chain's CDR3 is CASSLQYDTGELFF.

The CDR3 sequence is CASSLYPGGYNEQFF. The chain couples TRBV7-3 to TRBJ2-1; TCRdb gives TRBD1 as the D gene, but with no DNA this cannot be confirmed. The CDR3 length is 15 residues. The germline gives CDR1 SGHTA, CDR2 FQGTGA.

This sequence joins TRBV10-3 and TRBJ2-2; TCRdb picks TRBD1, but there is no DNA to check that call. CDR3 length: 16 residues. The germline CDR1 and CDR2 sequences are ENHRY and SYGVKD. This CDR3 is CAISETPGYHTGELFF.

V gene TRBV20-1 combines with J gene TRBJ2-7; the D gene TCRdb calls, TRBD2, cannot be checked with no DNA. This CDR3 is 15 amino acids long. Germline V gene data show CDR1 as DFQATT and CDR2 as SNEGSKA (reference sequence). This CDR3 reads CSARDRTSGYSEQYF.

The chain joins TRBV7-2 to TRBJ1-5. CDR3 size: 13 residues. The germline V gene has CDR1 SGHTA and CDR2 FQGNSA. The CDR3 loop reads CASSLEDYQPQHF.

The chain uses TRBV12-3 or TRBV12-4 and TRBJ2-1; with no DNA, the TCRdb D assignment of TRBD1 cannot be verified. The CDR3 has 15 amino acids. The CDR3 loop reads CASSPGGAGAGEQFF.

This rearrangement joins TRBV25-1 to TRBJ1-1; TCRdb designates TRBD1, a call that cannot be tested without DNA. This CDR3 region has 16 residues. The germline V gene has CDR1 MGHDK and CDR2 SYGVNS. The CDR3 region is CASEGWWTGGRLVAFF.

The chain carries TRBV5-1 and TRBJ2-5; no DNA is available, so the TRBD2 call from TCRdb remains unchecked. The germline gives CDR1 SGHRS, CDR2 YFSETQ. The CDR3 covers 16 residues. CDR3 sequence reads: CASSSTSGRAEETQYF. Variable domain in full (rest from reference TRBV5-1 and TRBJ2-5): KAGVTQTPRYLIKTRGQQVTLSCSPISGHRSVSWYQQTPGQGLQFLFEYFSETQRNKGNFPGRFSGRQFSNSRSEMNVSTLELGDSALYLCASSSTSGRAEETQYFGPGTRLLVL.

The chain employs TRBV10-3 and TRBJ2-7; the TCRdb call, TRBD1, lacks DNA for checking. Germline-derived CDR1 and CDR2 are ENHRY and SYGVKD. The CDR3 consists of 13 residues. CDR3 region: CAISARGGYEQYF.

V usage is TRBV6-2 or TRBV6-3 and J usage is TRBJ2-5; TCRdb's D gene call, TRBD1, goes unchecked for lack of DNA. This CDR3 is built from 15 residues. Per germline, CDR1 MNHEY and CDR2 SVGEGT. The CDR3 region is CASSRQGLVSETQYF.

The chain has TRBV5-1 and TRBJ1-4. The CDR3 is 15 residues long. The germline V gene has CDR1 SGHRS and CDR2 YFSETQ. The CDR3 protein is CASSQLPAAGEKLFF.

The genes are TRBV27 and TRBJ1-5. CDR1 is MNHEY, CDR2 SMNVEV, per germline (reference sequence). The CDR3 runs to 13 residues. The CDR3: CASSRGGGQPQHF.

The chain joins TRBV7-2 to TRBJ1-1. CDR3 length equals 15 residues. Germline V gives CDR1 SGHTA, CDR2 FQGNSA. CDR3 residues: CASSLEGKGDTEAFF.